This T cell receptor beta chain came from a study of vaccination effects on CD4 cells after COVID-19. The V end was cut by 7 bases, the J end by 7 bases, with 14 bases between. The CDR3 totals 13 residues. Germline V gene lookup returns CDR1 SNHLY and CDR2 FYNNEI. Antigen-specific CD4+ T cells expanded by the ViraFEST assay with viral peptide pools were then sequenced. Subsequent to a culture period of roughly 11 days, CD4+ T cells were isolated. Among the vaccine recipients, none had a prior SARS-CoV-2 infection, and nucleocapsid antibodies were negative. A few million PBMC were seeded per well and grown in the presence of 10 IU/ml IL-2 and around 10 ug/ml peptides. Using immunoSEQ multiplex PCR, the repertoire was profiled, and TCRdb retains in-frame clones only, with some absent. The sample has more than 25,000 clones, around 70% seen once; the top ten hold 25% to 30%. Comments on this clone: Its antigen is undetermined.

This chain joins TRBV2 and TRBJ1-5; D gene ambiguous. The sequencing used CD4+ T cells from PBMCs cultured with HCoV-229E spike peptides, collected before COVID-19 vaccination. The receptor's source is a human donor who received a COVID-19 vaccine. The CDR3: CASMEAGGQPQHF. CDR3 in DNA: TGTGCCAGCATGGAAGCGGGCGGACAGCCCCAGCATTTT.